The rows below give T cell receptor beta chains drawn from one sample of a study of T cell repertoires in cytomegalovirus infection. TCRdb analysed the reads with MiXCR anew, one entry per CDR3 protein. The data contain about 490,000 distinct CDR3 sequences, 16% of them singletons. The sequencing sample was made of CD8+ T cells from PBMCs. The receptor set was obtained from a human donor in good health (CMV status not recorded). Some clones in this sample may be carry-over from other donors' samples. Both conserved end residues are part of each CDR3. A D gene is named only where the DNA matches it firmly. Size tells how often a clone was seen (once, few, many) or the class of an expanded clone, and some rows leave it out.

TRBV7-2	TRBJ1-1	NA	many	TGTGCCAGCAGCGCCTGGGGGGGGGATGAAGCTTTCTTT	CASSAWGGDEAFF
TRBV7-2	TRBJ2-3	NA	many	TGTGCCAGCAGCCCAGAGGACACAATCATCACAGATACGCAGTATTTT	CASSPEDTIITDTQYF
TRBV28	TRBJ2-7	TRBD2	many	TGTGCCAGCAGACCTATCAGGCGAGCGGGGGGGCCCCCTCCCTACGAGCAGTACTTC	CASRPIRRAGGPPPYEQYF
TRBV7-3	TRBJ2-1	NA	many	TGTGCCAGCAGCGTGAGCGGAGCTAAGTACAATGAGCAGTTCTTC	CASSVSGAKYNEQFF
TRBV19	TRBJ2-2	TRBD2	NA	TGTGCCAGTACGGGCCGGGGGGGGACGCTAGCGGGGGTCACCGGGGAGCTGTTTTTT	CASTGRGGTLAGVTGELFF
TRBV7-9	TRBJ2-7	NA	NA	TGTGCCAGCAGCTTAAGAGGGGCAAGGGGATACGAGCAGTACTTC	CASSLRGARGYEQYF
TRBV27	TRBJ1-5	TRBD1	many	TGTGCCAGCAGTCATGGTACAGGGGTCGGGAGCAATCAGCCCCAGCATTTT	CASSHGTGVGSNQPQHF
TRBV20-1	TRBJ2-3	TRBD2	NA	TGCAGTGCTACGTCTAGCGGGGCTAGCACAGATACGCAGTATTTT	CSATSSGASTDTQYF
TRBV6-5	TRBJ2-5	TRBD1	NA	TGTGCCAGCAGTTTCCAGGGGGCCATAGAGACCCAGTACTTC	CASSFQGAIETQYF
TRBV7-3	TRBJ1-1	TRBD1	few	TGTGCCACCCTGGGGGCCGGGACAGCGAACACTGAAGCTTTCTTT	CATLGAGTANTEAFF
TRBV6-5	TRBJ2-1	NA	NA	TGTGCCAGCAGAAGAAGGGGCAATAAGCAGTTCTTC	CASRRRGNKQFF
TRBV5-1	TRBJ2-1	TRBD2	NA	TGCGCCAGCAGCACTACTAGCGGCCACAATGAGCAGTTCTTC	CASSTTSGHNEQFF
TRBV6-1	TRBJ2-6	NA	many	TGTGCCAGTAGCGGTTCCTCTGGGGCCAACGTCCTGACTTTC	CASSGSSGANVLTF
TRBV28	TRBJ2-7	NA	many	TGTGCCAGCAGTCCCATCGTGCGGATCGGGTCCTACGAGCAGTACTTC	CASSPIVRIGSYEQYF
TRBV7-6	TRBJ2-5	TRBD1	many	TGTGCCAGCAGCTCGACTGAGACAGGGAAAAGGACCCAGTACTTC	CASSSTETGKRTQYF
TRBV2	TRBJ1-3	NA	NA	TGTGCCAGCAGTGTGTACCATCCCTCTGGAAACACCATATATTTT	CASSVYHPSGNTIYF
TRBV28	TRBJ1-1	NA	many	TGTGCCAGCAGTTTACGGGACCGAGAAGCTTTCTTT	CASSLRDREAFF
TRBV28	TRBJ2-7	NA	many	TGTGCCACGCTACAGGCTTCCCTTTCCTACGAGCAGTACTTC	CATLQASLSYEQYF
TRBV14	TRBJ1-3	NA	few	TGTGCCAGCAGCCAAGAGATAAGACACTCTGGAAACACCATATATTTT	CASSQEIRHSGNTIYF
TRBV20-1	TRBJ1-1	NA	NA	TGCAGTGCTAGGGTTTCAGCGAACACTGAAGCTTTCTTT	CSARVSANTEAFF
TRBV24-1	TRBJ2-3	NA	many	TGTGCCACCAGTGACACCATACTAAGCACAGATACGCAGTATTTT	CATSDTILSTDTQYF
TRBV7-3	TRBJ2-1	NA	many	TGTGCCAGCAGCTCCAACGGGGGCTCATACAATGAGCAGTTCTTC	CASSSNGGSYNEQFF
TRBV28	TRBJ2-3	NA	many	TGTGCCAGCAGTTTATTCGGGCAGTTAGAACGGGTAGATACGCAGTATTTT	CASSLFGQLERVDTQYF
TRBV7-9	TRBJ1-1	TRBD1	many	TGTGCCAGCAGCTTACCCGGGACAGCGAACACTGAAGCTTTCTTT	CASSLPGTANTEAFF
TRBV7-3	TRBJ2-1	TRBD2	many	TGTGCCAGCAGCTTCCCGGGACTAGCGGGAGGACCCTCCTACAATGAGCAGTTCTTC	CASSFPGLAGGPSYNEQFF
TRBV7-3	TRBJ2-1	TRBD2	many	TGTGCCAGCAGCCCAACCGGGACTAGCGGGAGTTACTACAATGAGCAGTTCTTC	CASSPTGTSGSYYNEQFF
TRBV27	TRBJ2-1	NA	many	TGTGCCAGGAGGAGCTCGAGGGATGAGCAGTTCTTC	CARRSSRDEQFF
TRBV5-1	TRBJ1-1	NA	NA	TGCGCCAGCAGCTTGCAAGCGGTCCCGAACACTGAAGCTTTCTTT	CASSLQAVPNTEAFF
TRBV19	TRBJ1-5	NA	few	TGTGCCAGTATGCAGACAGCCTACAATCAGCCCCAGCATTTT	CASMQTAYNQPQHF
TRBV19	TRBJ2-1	NA	few	TGTGCCAGTAGTATAGGTCGGGCTAGAGGCTACAATGAGCAGTTCTTC	CASSIGRARGYNEQFF
TRBV29-1	TRBJ2-7	NA	few	TGCAGCGTCGACCGTCTAGCAGGGATCGGCGAGCAGTACTTC	CSVDRLAGIGEQYF
TRBV7-8	TRBJ2-1	TRBD2	many	TGTGCCAGCAGCTTCAGACTAGCGGGCCACAATGAGCAGTTCTTC	CASSFRLAGHNEQFF
TRBV7-6	TRBJ2-1	NA	many	TGTGCCAGCAGCGATCTGAATGAGCAGTTCTTC	CASSDLNEQFF
TRBV6-1	TRBJ2-2	NA	many	TGTGCTCGGCAGGAGGACACCGGGGAGCTGTTTTTT	CARQEDTGELFF
TRBV7-8	TRBJ2-5	TRBD2	many	TGTGCCAGCAGCTTAGCTGGCGGGGGGGCCGGGAAGACCCAGTACTTC	CASSLAGGGAGKTQYF
TRBV7-9	TRBJ2-1	TRBD2	many	TGTGCCAGCAGCTTAGAAGTAGCGGGAGGATCAGGCAATGAGCAGTTCTTC	CASSLEVAGGSGNEQFF
TRBV2	TRBJ1-5	NA	NA	TGTGCCAGCAGCTCCTCGTTACAATTGAAGCAGCATTTT	CASSSSLQLKQHF
TRBV7-9	TRBJ1-1	NA	medium-sized	TGTGCCAGCAGCTTAGGATCGTTAGGGAACACTGAAGCTTTCTTT	CASSLGSLGNTEAFF
TRBV30	TRBJ1-2	NA	many	TGTGCCTGGAGCCCCGACGGCTACTATGGCTACACCTTC	CAWSPDGYYGYTF
TRBV2	TRBJ2-1	TRBD1	NA	TGTGCCAGCAGTGAACGGGACAGGGACTACAATGAGCAGTTCTTC	CASSERDRDYNEQFF
TRBV6-6	TRBJ1-1	NA	few	TGTGCCAGCATCCCGGCGGGAGGGGACACTGAAGCTTTCTTT	CASIPAGGDTEAFF
TRBV9	TRBJ2-7	NA	few	TGTGCCAGCAGCGTAGAAGCGGTCTCCTACGAGCAGTACTTC	CASSVEAVSYEQYF
TRBV18	TRBJ1-3	NA	few	TGTGCCAGCTCACCATCGAATGGTGACAGCTCTGGAAACACCATATATTTT	CASSPSNGDSSGNTIYF
TRBV4-1	TRBJ1-3	NA	NA	TGCGCCAGCAGCATAGACGGAGGGAGTCCCCCTGGAAACACCATATATTTT	CASSIDGGSPPGNTIYF
TRBV6-6	TRBJ2-7	TRBD1	many	TGTGCCAGCAGTTACTACGGGACAGGCGCCTACGAGCAGTACTTC	CASSYYGTGAYEQYF
TRBV7-9	TRBJ2-1	TRBD2	many	TGTGCCAGCAGCTCCCCCCGAGCGGGACTAGCGGGAGGGTATGAGCAGTTCTTC	CASSSPRAGLAGGYEQFF
TRBV19	TRBJ1-5	NA	NA	TGTGCCAGTAGGGACCAGGGGTATAGCAATCAGCCCCAGCATTTT	CASRDQGYSNQPQHF
TRBV19	TRBJ1-1	NA	many	TGTGCCAGTAGTATAGCCCCAGGAGGGGCGAACACTGAAGCTTTCTTT	CASSIAPGGANTEAFF
TRBV5-4	TRBJ2-3	TRBD2	NA	TGTGCCAGCAGCTCTGATCTTAGCGGGAGTTCCCCCGCTAGCACAGATACGCAGTATTTT	CASSSDLSGSSPASTDTQYF
TRBV7-2	TRBJ2-1	TRBD2	many	TGTGCCAGCAGCTTAGACGGACTAGCTCTCAATGAGCAGTTCTTC	CASSLDGLALNEQFF
TRBV27	TRBJ1-2	TRBD1	many	TGTGCCAGCAGAATTCCCGGGACAGATGATGGCTACACCTTC	CASRIPGTDDGYTF
TRBV27	TRBJ2-7	NA	NA	TGTGCCAGCAGTTTATCCGGGGTAGGCTACGAGCAGTACTTC	CASSLSGVGYEQYF
TRBV5-1	TRBJ2-2	TRBD2	NA	TGCGCCAGCAGCTTAGGACTAGCGGAGCTTAACACCGGGGAGCTGTTTTTT	CASSLGLAELNTGELFF
TRBV28	TRBJ2-7	NA	many	TGTGCCAGCAGACAACCCGTAAGGGACGGAAGCTCCTACGAGCAGTACTTC	CASRQPVRDGSSYEQYF
TRBV7-8	TRBJ2-5	TRBD2	many	TGTGCCAGCAGCCCATCGGGACTAGCGGGAGTTGAGACCCAGTACTTC	CASSPSGLAGVETQYF